These T cell receptor beta chains were read from a single sample in a study of identical twins. TCRdb re-analysed the 5' RACE reads in MiXCR, keeping a single row per CDR3 protein. Counted here are around 480,000 distinct CDR3 sequences, roughly an eighth occurring once; the ten biggest clones make up approximately 1%. This sample also belongs to another study, concerning yellow fever vaccine responses in identical twins.

Sequenced material: CD4+ T cells sorted from blood. Receptor source: a woman between 18 and 30 years old in good health. Each CDR3 is given without its conserved first and last residue.

j_gene,v_gene,CDR3aa
TRBJ2-3,TRBV20-1,SARDGLAGVTDTQY
TRBJ1-1,TRBV7-2,ASSLEANTEAF
TRBJ2-7,TRBV6-1,ASSETPGGRYEQY
TRBJ2-5,TRBV6-1,ASSEGSLNKETQY
TRBJ2-3,TRBV4-3,ASSQDVAGSTDTQY
TRBJ2-3,TRBV24-1,ATSDSTSGIGPGTDTQY
TRBJ2-7,TRBV2,ASRAGTGGSYEQY
TRBJ2-2,TRBV12-3/TRBV12-4,ASTRKGSNTGELF
TRBJ1-4,TRBV4-1,ASSQDRAGGGEKLF
TRBJ2-1,TRBV15,ATSAARTNTYNEQF
TRBJ2-5,TRBV28,ASRTTGGKRGETQY
TRBJ2-5,TRBV29-1,SVFLETQY
TRBJ2-2,TRBV5-6,ASSLGFAGGIFDTGELF
TRBJ2-3,TRBV20-1,SAVAGTGRAQY
TRBJ2-2,TRBV5-1,ASSLRTSGAGELF
TRBJ2-5,TRBV2,ASSNHQETQY
TRBJ2-5,TRBV5-6,ASSLDLRYQETQY
TRBJ2-2,TRBV5-1,ASSIRDRTPANTGELF
TRBJ1-2,TRBV28,ASSFTGAYGYT
TRBJ2-7,TRBV6-6,ASRGRDYEQY
TRBJ1-2,TRBV20-1,SARAHPTRPGQGIYGYT
TRBJ2-1,TRBV6-2/TRBV6-3,ASSYMGLAGGNEQF
TRBJ2-7,TRBV4-3,ASSQALYYEEY
TRBJ2-3,TRBV27,ASRSGSGVGYTDTQY
TRBJ2-7,TRBV20-1,STGTSGQY
TRBJ2-1,TRBV10-3,AISESTYNEQF
TRBJ1-2,TRBV12-3/TRBV12-4,ASSPDRANYGYT
TRBJ2-1,TRBV19,APGLADNNEQF
TRBJ2-2,TRBV20-1,SAPRTGNTGELF
TRBJ2-2,TRBV7-2,ASSLVGRVNTGELF
TRBJ1-4,TRBV7-9,ASSRTQGFGEKLF
TRBJ2-7,TRBV30,AWSVLGGSYEQY
TRBJ2-3,TRBV29-1,SASDTQY
TRBJ2-3,TRBV7-2,ASSLQRASDTQY
TRBJ2-3,TRBV7-2,ASSLVLAGAYTDTQY
TRBJ2-5,TRBV7-2,ASNNGLAGQETQY
TRBJ1-1,TRBV29-1,SVAVQGNTEAF
TRBJ2-7,TRBV6-1,ASSRLLRGTTEEQY
TRBJ2-5,TRBV29-1,SVVPQETQY